This TCR beta chain came from a study of blood T cell repertoires in COVID-19. Study-wide context: COVID-19 samples from acute and convalescent phases originated in the United States, Italy and Spain. The cDNA or gDNA used as material had been derived from T cells, B-cell-depleted T cells, or PBMCs.

Looked up from germline, CDR1 is LGHDT and CDR2 is YNNKEL (reference sequence). Trimming took off 0 bases at V and 7 bases at J, with 4 bases between the two ends. This CDR3 contains 12 residues. Authors' methods: The authors estimated nucleated cell counts from reference gene primer amplification. TCRdb's copy holds only in-frame clones and misses some; the assay was immunoSEQ multiplex PCR. V, J and clone size were drawn from that table, and D and trimming were deduced from the DNA. The data hold some 100,000 clones, with 86% observed a single time. The gene calls are TRBV3-1 (or the pseudogene TRBV3-2) and TRBJ2-1; D is unclear. What was sequenced was peripheral blood. The TCR sequence derives from a human donor in a cohort sampled during active COVID-19. CDR3 in DNA: TGTGCCAGCAGCCAAGAAGAGAATGAGCAGTTCTTC. It translates to CASSQEENEQFF.